Shown below are 24 T cell receptor beta chains from a single sample sequenced in a study of identical twins (dated by TCRdb to 2015 to 2016). Receptor libraries were prepared by 5' RACE. The sample was run on an Illumina HiSeq 2000. TCRdb handled the public reads itself, with Q25 trimming in fastp and clone calling in MiXCR, and kept productive beta chains. Every distinct CDR3 protein forms one entry, paired with its most common genes and DNA. Counted in this sample were a few hundred thousand distinct CDR3 sequences; about 8% of them appeared once. The ten most abundant clones make up approximately 2% of the sample. In addition, the sample was reused for a study of yellow fever vaccine responses in identical twins.

Sequencing was performed on memory (CD45RO+) T cells sorted from blood. This specimen's cell subset or site label, per the study, means: CD45RO+ enriched T cells. These receptor sequences come from a woman between 18 and 29 years old in good health.

This clonotype appeared a few times. The chain uses TRBV28 and TRBJ1-1, with 10 bases matching TRBD1. Looked up from germline, CDR1 is MDHEN and CDR2 is SYDVKM. Germline trimming cut 4 bases from V and 5 bases from J; bases unmatched to any gene: 13. The CDR3 loop spans 17 amino acids. CDR3 region: CASSSEGQGNSNTEAFF. Here the CDR3 DNA reads TGTGCCAGCAGTTCCGAGGGACAGGGGAACTCGAATACTGAAGCTTTCTTT.

The CDR3 DNA follows: TGTGCCAGCAGCGCAGGACTAGCGGGACTCCATAATGAGCAGTTCTTC. Encoded protein: CASSAGLAGLHNEQFF. The genes are TRBV7-3 and TRBJ2-1, with 12 bases lining up with TRBD2. The length of the CDR3 is 16 residues. Germline V CDR1 and CDR2: SGHTA, FQGTGA. The V segment lost 5 bases and the J segment 7 bases; nucleotides outside the gene matches: 9.

This clonotype was observed many times. The rearrangement joins TRBV6-1 to TRBJ2-5; D perhaps matches TRBD2 (7 bases). Trimming left V 0 bases short and J 2 bases short, with 13 bases between. CDR3 length: 16 residues. The germline V gene encodes CDR1 MNHNS and CDR2 SASEGT. The CDR3 DNA sequence: TGTGCCAGCAGTGAAGCGGGGGGGGGCGTACAAGAGACCCAGTACTTC. Translating gives CASSEAGGGVQETQYF.

This clonotype appeared a few times. The V call is TRBV20-1, the J call TRBJ1-2, with 9 nucleotides matching TRBD1. Trimming removed 3 bases from V and 3 bases from J; junction bases left unmatched: 17. Per the germline V gene, CDR1 is DFQATT and CDR2 is SNEGSKA (reference sequence). The CDR3 consists of 18 residues. DNA of the CDR3: TGCAGTGCTAGGGGACAGGGTAGGAACCTAGGTAGCCACTATGGCTACACCTTC. It codes for CSARGQGRNLGSHYGYTF.

At least ten counts were recorded for this clonotype. The CDR3 bases are TGCAGTGCTAGAGAGTGGCCGCTAGATACGCAGTATTTT. It is translated as CSAREWPLDTQYF. The V and J genes are TRBV20-1 and TRBJ2-3; no clear D. The CDR3 is 13 amino acids. V lost 0 bases, J lost 5 bases, and 9 bases lay in between. The germline V gene encodes CDR1 DFQATT and CDR2 SNEGSKA (reference sequence).

This clonotype has ten or more counts. The chain links TRBV11-1 to TRBJ2-1, with 9 bases identical to TRBD2. Germline V lookup: CDR1 SGHAT, CDR2 FQDESV (reference sequence). CDR3 length: 15 residues. J was trimmed by 5 bases and V by 4 bases; bases with no gene match: 6. CDR3 nucleotides: TGTGCCAGCAGCTACGGGACTAGCAAGAACAATGAGCAGTTCTTC. Protein product: CASSYGTSKNNEQFF.

This clonotype appeared a single time. The chain uses TRBV29-1 and TRBJ1-2; no reliable D call. The V and J ends lost 0 bases and 7 bases respectively, with 9 bases between them. CDR3 length: 12 residues. CDR1 and CDR2 from the germline V gene are SQVTM and ANQGSEA. The CDR3 reads CSVEDPGSGYTF. In DNA, the CDR3 is TGCAGCGTTGAAGATCCGGGGTCTGGCTACACCTTC. Full variable domain (missing parts from reference TRBV29-1 and TRBJ1-2): SAVISQKPSRDICQRGTSLTIQCQVDSQVTMMFWYRQQPGQSLTLIATANQGSEATYESGFVIDKFPISRPNLTFSTLTVSNMSPEDSSIYLCSVEDPGSGYTFGSGTRLTVV.

This clonotype came up a few times. The rearrangement uses TRBV10-3 and TRBJ2-2; a weak D match, TRBD2 (7 bases). The CDR3 extends over 15 amino acids. V gave up 5 bases and J gave up 6 bases, with 16 bases separating them. The germline V gene encodes CDR1 ENHRY and CDR2 SYGVKD. The CDR3 spells CAISQGGGTPGELFF. Written as DNA, the CDR3 is TGTGCCATCAGTCAAGGGGGGGGGACTCCCGGGGAGCTGTTTTTT.

There are a few counts of this clonotype. This chain uses TRBV27 with TRBJ2-5; D not resolved. The germline gives CDR1 MNHEY, CDR2 SMNVEV (reference sequence). The CDR3 length is 14 residues. The V and J ends lost 6 bases and 4 bases respectively, with 15 bases between them. As DNA, the CDR3 is TGTGCCAGCAGCCCCGTCACGGGTGCAGAGACCCAGTACTTC. Protein product: CASSPVTGAETQYF.

This clonotype was counted at least ten times. J is TRBJ1-2 and V is TRBV19; 7 positions agree with TRBD1. Germline CDR1 and CDR2: LNHDA and SQIVND (reference sequence). J gave up 3 bases and V 5 bases, and 12 bases lay outside the gene matches. CDR3 size: 16 residues. The CDR3 sequence: CASSPSDRVGYYGYTF. The CDR3 bases are TGTGCCAGTAGTCCATCTGACAGGGTCGGTTACTATGGCTACACCTTC.

In this sample, this clonotype turned up a few times. The chain joins TRBV9 to TRBJ1-2; 9 bases line up with TRBD1. The CDR3 is 15 amino acids. Germline trimming cut 3 bases from V and 7 bases from J; bases unmatched to any gene: 10. Germline CDR1 reads SGDLS; CDR2 reads YYNGEE. The CDR3 region has the DNA TGTGCCAGCAGCGCCGCCGGGACAGGGTCGGCTGGCTACACCTTC. This encodes CASSAAGTGSAGYTF.

The gene calls are TRBV3-1 and TRBJ1-3; 8 bases are a match to TRBD1. Per germline, CDR1 LGHDT and CDR2 YNNKEL (reference sequence). Trimming at V came to 5 bases and at J to 6 bases, leaving 9 bases not matched to a gene. The CDR3 consists of 15 residues. In nucleotides, the CDR3 is TGTGCCAGCAGCACTAGACAGGGGAGAGCAAACACCATATATTTT. Translated, it gives CASSTRQGRANTIYF. The full variable domain, completed using reference TRBV3-1 and TRBJ1-3, is DTAVSQTPKYLVTQMGNDKSIKCEQNLGHDTMYWYKQDSKKFLKIMFSYNNKELIINETVPNRFSPKSPDKAHLNLHINSLELGDSAVYFCASSTRQGRANTIYFGEGSWLTVV.

This chain uses TRBV24-1 with TRBJ2-6; D might be TRBD1 (6 bases). The CDR3 extends over 17 amino acids. Per germline, CDR1 KGHDR and CDR2 SFDVKD. V lost 4 bases to trimming and J lost 4 bases, with 16 bases between them. The CDR3 region is CATSDSTGPKGANVLTF. The CDR3 nucleotides are TGTGCCACCAGTGACTCCACAGGGCCCAAGGGGGCCAACGTCCTGACTTTC.

This clonotype was detected only a few times. The V and J genes are TRBV4-1 and TRBJ2-7; possible D gene TRBD2, 6 bases. Germline assignment: CDR1 MGHRA and CDR2 YSYEKL. V shed 1 base and J shed 3 bases, with 10 bases lying between them. This CDR3 comprises 14 residues. CDR3 loop: CASSQVSGYYEQYV. The CDR3 DNA reads as TGCGCCAGCAGCCAAGTGAGCGGGTACTACGAGCAGTACGTC.

The chain uses TRBV20-1 and TRBJ2-4; 7 bases agree with TRBD2. The CDR3 sequence is 14 residues long. The trim removed 1 base at V and 8 bases at J, leaving 8 bases unmatched. CDR1 and CDR2 (germline): DFQATT, SNEGSKA (reference sequence). CDR3 protein: CSARVGGAVDIQYF. The DNA for the CDR3 is TGCAGTGCTAGAGTGGGAGGGGCCGTGGACATTCAGTACTTC.

This chain joins TRBV6-4 and TRBJ2-3; TRBD2 aligns across 11 bases. The CDR3 is made up of 15 amino acids. V gave up 6 bases and J gave up 5 bases; unmatched junction bases: 7. Germline-derived CDR1 and CDR2 are MRHNA and SNTAGT. CDR3 sequence reads: CASSSTSGAEDTQYF. Here the CDR3 DNA reads TGTGCCAGCAGCTCGACTAGCGGGGCAGAAGATACGCAGTATTTT.

This clonotype showed up just a few times. The chain couples TRBV20-1 to TRBJ2-5; TRBD1 agrees at 8 bases. There are 13 residues in the CDR3. After removal of 3 bases from V and 5 bases from J, the junction contained 5 bases not matched to a gene. The germline gives CDR1 DFQATT, CDR2 SNEGSKA (reference sequence). The CDR3 is CSASTGGQETQYF. The CDR3 DNA reads TGCAGTGCTAGTACAGGGGGTCAGGAGACCCAGTACTTC.

This clonotype was seen at least ten times. The chain links TRBV3-1 to TRBJ2-3, with 11 bases fitting TRBD2. CDR1 LGHDT and CDR2 YNNKEL come from the germline V gene (reference sequence). The CDR3 totals 18 residues. J gave up 3 bases and V 0 bases, and 8 bases lay outside the gene matches. The CDR3, as DNA: TGTGCCAGCAGCCAAGATCGACCTAGCGGGAGGTTGACAGATACGCAGTATTTT. Translating it yields CASSQDRPSGRLTDTQYF.

This clonotype has at least ten counts. The chain links TRBV5-1 to TRBJ1-1; D is ambiguous. V dropped 1 base and J dropped 4 bases, with 11 bases sitting between them. Germline V CDR1 and CDR2: SGHRS, YFSETQ. This CDR3 is built from 14 residues. The CDR3: CASSLSAGSTEAFF. CDR3 nucleotide sequence: TGCGCCAGCAGCTTGTCTGCGGGGAGCACTGAAGCTTTCTTT.

In its sample, this clonotype was seen many times. The chain links TRBV2 to TRBJ2-3; 7 bases are a match to TRBD1. CDR1 and CDR2 from the germline V gene are SNHLY and FYNNEI. The CDR3 length is 16 residues. The V gene end was trimmed by 6 bases and the J gene end by 0 bases; junction bases not matched to a gene: 9. The CDR3 sequence is CASRKTGDTSTDTQYF. The DNA of the CDR3 is TGTGCCAGCAGAAAAACAGGGGACACTAGCACAGATACGCAGTATTTT.

This clonotype was counted ten times or more. CDR3 amino acids: CASSDHRSRDTGELFF. In DNA form, the CDR3 reads TGTGCCAGCAGCGACCACAGGAGTCGGGACACCGGGGAGCTGTTTTTT. This rearrangement joins TRBV9 to TRBJ2-2; a weak D match, TRBD1 (5 bases). CDR1 and CDR2 from the germline V gene are SGDLS and YYNGEE. This CDR3 contains 16 residues. V was cut by 3 bases and J by 3 bases, with 15 bases left in between.

The chain couples TRBV27 to TRBJ1-1; unclear D gene. In germline, CDR1 is MNHEY, CDR2 SMNVEV (reference sequence). Trimming stripped 3 bases from V and 3 bases from J, with 11 bases between. There are 14 residues in the CDR3. The CDR3 bases are TGTGCCAGCAGTTTCACGTCCTTACACACTGAAGCTTTCTTT. Encoded protein: CASSFTSLHTEAFF.

The chain carries TRBV7-9 and TRBJ2-5; TRBD1 matches 11 bases. Germline values: CDR1 SEHNR, CDR2 FQNEAQ (reference sequence). V lost 5 bases to trimming and J lost 5 bases; unmatched junction nucleotides: 7. There are 15 residues in the CDR3. The CDR3 coding sequence is TGTGCCAGCAGCACCTGGACAGGGGGCCGGGAGACCCAGTACTTC. Residues: CASSTWTGGRETQYF.

This clonotype was picked up many times. The chain links TRBV16 to TRBJ2-7; a possible D gene is TRBD2 (5 bases). Germline V gene sequence: CDR1 KGHSY, CDR2 FQNENV. The CDR3 totals 13 residues. With 4 bases removed from V and 3 bases from J, the gap between germline ends came to 10 bases. CDR3 loop: CASSRNGNYEQYF. CDR3 nucleotide sequence: TGTGCCAGCAGCCGGAACGGGAACTACGAGCAGTACTTC.